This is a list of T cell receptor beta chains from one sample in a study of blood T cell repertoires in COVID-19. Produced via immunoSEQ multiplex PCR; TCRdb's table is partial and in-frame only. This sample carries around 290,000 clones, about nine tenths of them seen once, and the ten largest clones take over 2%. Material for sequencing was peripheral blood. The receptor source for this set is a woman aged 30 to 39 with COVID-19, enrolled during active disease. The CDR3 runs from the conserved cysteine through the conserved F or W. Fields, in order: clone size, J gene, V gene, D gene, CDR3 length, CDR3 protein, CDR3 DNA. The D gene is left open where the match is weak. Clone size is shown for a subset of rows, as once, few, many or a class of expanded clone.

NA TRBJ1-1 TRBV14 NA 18 CASSQVPGGRGMGTEAFF TGTGCCAGCAGCCAAGTCCCTGGTGGGAGGGGGATGGGAACTGAAGCTTTCTTT
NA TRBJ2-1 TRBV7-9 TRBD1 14 CASKEGQDFGEQFF TGTGCCAGTAAAGAGGGACAGGACTTCGGTGAGCAGTTCTTC
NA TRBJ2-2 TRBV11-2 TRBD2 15 CASSGTSGSHGELFF TGTGCCAGCAGCGGGACTAGCGGGAGTCACGGGGAGCTGTTTTTT
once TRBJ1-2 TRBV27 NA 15 CASSLRGPNNYGYTF TGTGCCAGCAGCCTCAGGGGACCCAATAACTATGGCTACACCTTC
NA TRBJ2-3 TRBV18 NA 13 CASSPAGADTQYF TGTGCCAGCTCACCAGCAGGGGCAGATACGCAGTATTTT
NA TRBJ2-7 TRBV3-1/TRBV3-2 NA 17 CASSQAVLGATGNEQYF TGTGCCAGCAGCCAAGCAGTGCTGGGGGCTACCGGTAACGAGCAGTACTTC
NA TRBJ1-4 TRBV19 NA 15 CASSIPSQGGEKLFF TGTGCCAGTAGTATCCCGTCTCAGGGTGGGGAAAAACTGTTTTTT
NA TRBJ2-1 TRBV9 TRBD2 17 CASSVNLAGGPGNEQFF TGTGCCAGCAGCGTCAACCTAGCGGGAGGGCCGGGGAATGAGCAGTTCTTC
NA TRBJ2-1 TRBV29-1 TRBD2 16 CSAPLRTSGSLNEQFF TGCAGCGCCCCCTTAAGGACTAGCGGGAGTTTGAATGAGCAGTTCTTC
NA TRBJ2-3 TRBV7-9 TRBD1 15 CASSYYRGRGDTQYF TGTGCCAGCAGCTACTACAGGGGGCGCGGAGATACGCAGTATTTT
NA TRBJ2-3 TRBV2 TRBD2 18 CASSEGLAGGPNTDTQYF TGTGCCAGCAGTGAGGGACTAGCGGGAGGTCCAAACACAGATACGCAGTATTTT